Shown below are 5 T cell receptor beta chains from a single sample sequenced in a study of blood T cell repertoires in COVID-19. Some clones are missing from TCRdb's copy, which holds only in-frame ones; the method was immunoSEQ multiplex PCR. The table includes tens of thousands of clones, 86% detected once. What was sequenced was peripheral blood. The receptors here all came from a man over 45 with active or convalescent COVID-19.

Notes on this clone: Other DNA sequences of this sample code for an identical CDR3. The chain carries TRBV12-3 or TRBV12-4 and TRBJ2-7, with 8 positions matching TRBD1. This CDR3 comprises 13 residues. Germline trimming cut 6 bases from V and 4 bases from J; bases unmatched to any gene: 5. Written as DNA, the CDR3 is TGTGCCAGCAGCCGGAACAGGGGGTACGAGCAGTACTTC. Translating it yields CASSRNRGYEQYF.

The genes are TRBV9 and TRBJ1-5; D unresolved. Per germline, CDR1 SGDLS and CDR2 YYNGEE. This CDR3 is 15 amino acids long. Trimming cost V 0 bases and J 6 bases, with 13 bases left between them. Here the CDR3 DNA reads TGTGCCAGCAGCGTAGATCCTAGAGATCTTCAGCCCCAGCATTTT. This codes for CASSVDPRDLQPQHF.

The J gene is TRBJ2-4, the V gene TRBV4-1, with 7 bases matching TRBD1. With V trimmed by 5 bases and J by 3 bases, 10 bases remained unmatched. CDR1 is MGHRA, CDR2 YSYEKL, per germline. The CDR3 consists of 16 residues. The CDR3 loop reads CASSSYRQGGKNIQYF. CDR3 sequence (DNA): TGCGCCAGCAGCTCCTATCGACAGGGTGGCAAAAACATTCAGTACTTC.

The CDR3 reads CAIRKSGTGVDEQFF. The CDR3 nucleotides are TGTGCCATCAGGAAATCCGGGACAGGGGTCGATGAGCAGTTCTTC. This chain connects TRBV10-3 to TRBJ2-1; 10 bases are shared with TRBD1. CDR1 is ENHRY, CDR2 SYGVKD, per germline. This CDR3 region has 15 residues. J was trimmed by 8 bases and V by 6 bases; bases with no gene match: 10.

This clone was counted a single time. V gene TRBV18 combines with J gene TRBJ2-5; 12 bases line up with TRBD1. Germline V gene sequence: CDR1 KGHSH, CDR2 LQKENI. The CDR3 runs to 15 residues. The V gene end was trimmed by 4 bases and the J gene end by 4 bases; junction bases not matched to a gene: 4. The CDR3 protein is CASSLRDRGRETQYF. The CDR3 DNA follows: TGTGCCAGCTCACTCCGGGACAGGGGGCGAGAGACCCAGTACTTC.